This T cell receptor beta chain was sequenced during a study of T-cell memory formation after mild COVID-19. The CDR3 consists of 12 residues. Germline V gene sequence: CDR1 SQVTM, CDR2 ANQGSEA. V trimming: 5 bases; J trimming: 6 bases; junction bases outside the gene matches: 2. Whole-study findings and limits: Mainly in CM and EM were contracting CD4+ clones; CD8+ were in EMRA.

This clonotype has just a few counts. The antigen remains unidentified. Via MiXCR, TCRdb re-called the 5' RACE reads, giving one row per CDR3 protein. The sample contains about 560,000 distinct CDR3 sequences, around 16% of which appear only once. V and J are TRBV29-1 and TRBJ2-2; 8 bases line up with TRBD1. This receptor was obtained from an adult woman who had mild COVID-19 (a few samples of this study predate the infection). Cell type and time point are not known. Sample: PBMCs or a T cell subset sorted from them (not recorded which). CDR3 sequence reads: CSVRTGPGELFF. DNA for the CDR3: TGCAGCGTTCGGACAGGGCCCGGGGAGCTGTTTTTT.